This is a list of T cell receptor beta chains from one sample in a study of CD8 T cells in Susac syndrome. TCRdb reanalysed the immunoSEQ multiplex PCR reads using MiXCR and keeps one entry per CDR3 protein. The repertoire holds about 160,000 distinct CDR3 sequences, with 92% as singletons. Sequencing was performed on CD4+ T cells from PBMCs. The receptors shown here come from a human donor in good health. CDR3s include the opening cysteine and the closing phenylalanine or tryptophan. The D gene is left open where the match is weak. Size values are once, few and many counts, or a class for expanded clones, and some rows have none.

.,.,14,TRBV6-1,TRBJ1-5,CASSFHYSNQPQHF,TGTGCCAGCAGTTTCCATTATAGCAATCAGCCCCAGCATTTT
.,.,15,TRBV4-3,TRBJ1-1,CASSQDRRRSNEAFF,TGCGCCAGCAGCCAAGATCGGCGGAGGAGCAATGAAGCTTTCTTT
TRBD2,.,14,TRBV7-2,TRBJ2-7,CASSLGGLLYEQYF,TGTGCCAGCAGCTTAGGGGGACTACTCTACGAGCAGTACTTC
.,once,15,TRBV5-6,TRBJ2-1,CASSLGGTGTSEQFF,TGTGCCAGCAGCTTGGGGGGGACCGGGACTTCGGAGCAGTTCTTC
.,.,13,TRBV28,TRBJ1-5,CVVGGGSGQPQHF,TGTGTAGTTGGGGGGGGCTCGGGTCAGCCCCAGCATTTT
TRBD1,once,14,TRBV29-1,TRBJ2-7,CSVARDSGAYEQYF,TGCAGCGTTGCCCGGGACAGTGGGGCCTACGAGCAGTACTTC
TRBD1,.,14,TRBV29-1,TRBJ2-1,CSVERTGGYNEQFF,TGCAGCGTTGAACGCACAGGGGGGTACAATGAGCAGTTCTTC
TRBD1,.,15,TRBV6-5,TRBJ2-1,CASSIQGALYNEQFF,TGTGCCAGCAGTATACAGGGGGCTCTTTACAATGAGCAGTTCTTC
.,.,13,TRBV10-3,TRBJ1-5,CAISERDNQPQHF,TGTGCCATCAGTGAAAGGGATAATCAGCCCCAGCATTTT
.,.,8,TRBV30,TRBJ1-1,CAWNKAFF,TGTGCCTGGAATAAGGCTTTCTTT
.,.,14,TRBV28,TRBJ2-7,CASRSSGTSYEQYF,TGTGCCAGCAGATCCAGCGGAACCTCCTACGAGCAGTACTTC
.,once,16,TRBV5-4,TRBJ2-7,CASSLGGMDSSYEQYF,TGTGCCAGCAGCTTGGGGGGGATGGATAGCTCCTACGAGCAGTACTTC
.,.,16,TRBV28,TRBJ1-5,CASSPGTPGGNQPQHF,TGTGCCAGCAGTCCTGGGACCCCAGGTGGCAATCAGCCCCAGCATTTT
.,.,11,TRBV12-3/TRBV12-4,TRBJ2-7,CASSFDGEQYF,TGTGCCAGCAGTTTCGACGGCGAGCAGTACTTC
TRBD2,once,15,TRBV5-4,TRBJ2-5,CASSTFSGGGETQYF,TGTGCCAGCAGCACTTTTAGCGGGGGGGGAGAGACCCAGTACTTC
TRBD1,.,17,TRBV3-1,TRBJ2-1,CASSQSRQGGTYNEQFF,TGTGCCAGCAGCCAATCCCGACAGGGGGGGACCTACAATGAGCAGTTCTTC
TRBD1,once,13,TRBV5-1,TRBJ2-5,CASSQTGEETQYF,TGCGCCAGCAGCCAGACAGGGGAAGAGACCCAGTACTTC
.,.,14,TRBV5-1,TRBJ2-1,CASSFGDPYNEQFF,TGCGCCAGCAGCTTCGGGGACCCCTACAATGAGCAGTTCTTC
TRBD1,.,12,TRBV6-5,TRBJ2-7,CASSYDRGRQYF,TGTGCCAGCAGTTACGACAGGGGTAGGCAGTACTTC
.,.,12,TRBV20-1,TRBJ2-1,CSGRGLGREQFF,TGCAGTGGACGCGGGCTGGGGCGCGAGCAGTTCTTC
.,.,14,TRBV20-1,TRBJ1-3,CSARWTSSGNTIYF,TGCAGTGCCAGGTGGACCTCTTCTGGAAACACCATATATTTT
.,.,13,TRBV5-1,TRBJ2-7,CASSLEQTYEQYF,TGCGCCAGCAGCTTGGAACAGACCTACGAGCAGTACTTC
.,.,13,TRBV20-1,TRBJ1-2,CSAMPTGYYGYTF,TGCAGTGCCATGCCCACAGGATACTATGGCTACACCTTC
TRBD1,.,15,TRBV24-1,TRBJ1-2,CATSDRDRDLYGYTF,TGTGCCACCAGTGATCGGGACAGGGACTTATATGGCTACACCTTC
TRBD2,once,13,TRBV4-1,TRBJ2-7,CASKTSGSDEQYF,TGCGCCAGTAAGACTAGCGGTTCCGACGAGCAGTACTTC
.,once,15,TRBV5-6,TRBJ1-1,CASSSFPGANTEAFF,TGTGCCAGCAGCTCGTTCCCGGGAGCGAACACTGAAGCTTTCTTT
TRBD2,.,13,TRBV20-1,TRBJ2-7,CSATPGGSYEQYF,TGCAGTGCTACCCCCGGCGGGAGCTACGAGCAGTACTTC
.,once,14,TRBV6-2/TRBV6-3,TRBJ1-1,CASSYGGSPTEAFF,TGTGCCAGCAGTTACGGAGGCAGTCCCACTGAAGCTTTCTTT
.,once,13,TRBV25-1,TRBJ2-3,CASSNYRTATQYF,TGTGCCAGCAGTAACTACAGGACTGCTACGCAGTATTTT
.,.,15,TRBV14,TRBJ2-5,CASSQYGLSSETQYF,TGTGCCAGCAGCCAATACGGACTGTCATCGGAGACCCAGTACTTC
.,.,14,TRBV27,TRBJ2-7,CASSSQLHSYEQYF,TGTGCCAGCAGTTCACAGCTCCATTCCTACGAGCAGTACTTC
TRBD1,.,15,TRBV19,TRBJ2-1,CASSSGTGGYNEQFF,TGTGCCAGTAGCTCCGGGACAGGGGGATACAATGAGCAGTTCTTC
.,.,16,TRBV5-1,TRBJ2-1,CASSLTGTPAYNEQFF,TGCGCCAGCAGCTTGACCGGGACCCCTGCCTACAATGAGCAGTTCTTC
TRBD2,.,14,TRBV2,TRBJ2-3,CASGSGRGADTQYF,TGTGCCAGCGGTAGCGGGAGAGGAGCAGATACGCAGTATTTT
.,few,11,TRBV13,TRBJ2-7,CASSRSYEQYF,TGTGCCAGCAGTCGGAGCTACGAGCAGTACTTC
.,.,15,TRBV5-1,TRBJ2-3,CASSLGGSLADTQYF,TGCGCCAGCAGCTTGGGTGGGAGCCTCGCAGATACGCAGTATTTT
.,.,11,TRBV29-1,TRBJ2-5,CSVGGQETQYF,TGCAGCGTGGGGGGTCAAGAGACCCAGTACTTC
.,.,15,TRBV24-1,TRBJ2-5,CATSDPRGSQETQYF,TGTGCCACCAGTGACCCGCGGGGCAGCCAAGAGACCCAGTACTTC
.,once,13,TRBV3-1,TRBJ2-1,CASSQVEYNEQFF,TGTGCCAGCAGCCAAGTGGAGTACAATGAGCAGTTCTTC
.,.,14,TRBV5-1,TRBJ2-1,CASSEDGLNNEQFF,TGCGCCAGCAGCGAGGATGGGCTGAACAATGAGCAGTTCTTC
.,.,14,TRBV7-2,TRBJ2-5,CASQATRNQETQYF,TGTGCCAGCCAAGCTACGCGAAACCAAGAGACCCAGTACTTC